A single sample is the source of the 5 T cell receptor beta chains below, sequenced in a study of blood T cell repertoires in COVID-19. Data came from immunoSEQ multiplex PCR; TCRdb stores just in-frame clones and leaves some out. The table lists about 27,000 clones, around nine tenths of them singletons. The sample comprised peripheral blood. The receptors come from a human donor in a cohort sampled during active COVID-19.

The gene calls are TRBV11-2 and TRBJ1-1, with D possibly TRBD1 on 5 matching bases. Per the germline V gene, CDR1 is SGHAT and CDR2 is FQNNGV. The CDR3 is 12 amino acids. Trimming stripped 4 bases from V and 6 bases from J, with 9 bases between. The CDR3 is CASSWGVSEAFF. For the CDR3, the DNA is TGTGCCAGCAGCTGGGGGGTGTCTGAAGCTTTCTTT.

Regarding this clone: This sample also contains other DNA sequences that code for the same CDR3. The chain employs TRBV2 and TRBJ1-3; no clear D. V was shortened by 6 bases and J by 4 bases, with 7 bases between the two germline ends. The CDR3 has 12 amino acids. From germline, CDR1 is SNHLY and CDR2 FYNNEI. In DNA, the CDR3 is TGTGCCAGCAGGGAACAGGGAAACACCATATATTTT. Translating it yields CASREQGNTIYF.

The chain has TRBV9 and TRBJ2-3; 11 nucleotides align to TRBD2. Trimming cost V 0 bases and J 5 bases; bases outside gene matches: 5. The germline CDR1 and CDR2 sequences are SGDLS and YYNGEE. The CDR3 has 16 amino acids. CDR3 region: CASSVVSGGAGDTQYF. The CDR3, as DNA: TGTGCCAGCAGCGTAGTTAGCGGGGGGGCGGGAGATACGCAGTATTTT.

The rearrangement uses TRBV5-1 and TRBJ2-1; 7 nucleotides agree with TRBD1. V dropped 4 bases and J dropped 4; count of bases not matched to a gene: 5. The CDR3 runs 14 residues. Per germline, CDR1 SGHRS and CDR2 YFSETQ. This chain's CDR3 is CASSHGQVYNEQFF. Here the CDR3 DNA reads TGCGCCAGCAGCCATGGACAGGTTTACAATGAGCAGTTCTTC.

With regard to this clone: Germline is not matched at one junction end, which may reflect a read error. The V call is TRBV7-9, the J call TRBJ2-3, with 8 bases matching TRBD2. Germline CDR1 is SEHNR and CDR2 is FQNEAQ (reference sequence). This CDR3 comprises 12 residues. The CDR3, as DNA: TGTGCCAGCAGCTTAGAAGCGGGGCGGGAGGAGTTT. It specifies CASSLEAGREEF.